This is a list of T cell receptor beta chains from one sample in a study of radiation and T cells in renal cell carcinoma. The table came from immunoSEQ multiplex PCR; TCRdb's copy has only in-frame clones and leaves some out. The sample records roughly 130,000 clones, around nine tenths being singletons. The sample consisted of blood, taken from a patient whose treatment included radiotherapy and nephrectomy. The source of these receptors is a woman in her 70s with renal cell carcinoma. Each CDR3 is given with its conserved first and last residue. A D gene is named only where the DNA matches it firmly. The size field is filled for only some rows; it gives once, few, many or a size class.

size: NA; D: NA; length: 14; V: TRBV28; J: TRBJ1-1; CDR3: CASSPWTSTTEAFF; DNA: TGTGCCAGCAGCCCTTGGACAAGCACAACTGAAGCTTTCTTT
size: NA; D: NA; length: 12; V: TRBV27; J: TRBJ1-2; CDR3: CASSLSGRGYTF; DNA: TGTGCCAGCAGTTTATCAGGGCGAGGCTACACCTTC
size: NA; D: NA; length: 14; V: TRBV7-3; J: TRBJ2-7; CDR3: CASSYDSSSYEQYF; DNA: TGTGCCAGCAGCTATGACAGCAGCTCCTACGAGCAGTACTTC
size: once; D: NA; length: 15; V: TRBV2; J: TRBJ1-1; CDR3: CASTRDGRVNTEAFF; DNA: TGTGCCAGCACACGGGACGGCCGTGTGAACACTGAAGCTTTCTTT
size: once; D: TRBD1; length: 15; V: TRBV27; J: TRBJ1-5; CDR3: CASSTRTGGNQPQHF; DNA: TGTGCCAGCAGTACCAGGACAGGGGGAAATCAGCCCCAGCATTTT
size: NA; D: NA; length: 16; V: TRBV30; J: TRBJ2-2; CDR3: CAWRHRQVTNTGELFF; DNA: TGTGCCTGGAGACATCGACAGGTGACGAACACCGGGGAGCTGTTTTTT
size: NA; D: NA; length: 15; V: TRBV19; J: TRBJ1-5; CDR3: CASSMAAVTNQPQHF; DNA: TGTGCCAGTAGTATGGCAGCCGTTACCAATCAGCCCCAGCATTTT
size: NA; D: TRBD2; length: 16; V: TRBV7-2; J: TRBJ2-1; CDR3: CASSLGLAGGRNEQFF; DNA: TGTGCCAGCAGCTTAGGTCTAGCGGGGGGGCGCAATGAGCAGTTCTTC
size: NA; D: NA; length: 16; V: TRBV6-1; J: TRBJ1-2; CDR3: CASSAVFGGGNYGYTF; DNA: TGTGCCAGCAGTGCCGTTTTCGGGGGAGGGAACTATGGCTACACCTTC
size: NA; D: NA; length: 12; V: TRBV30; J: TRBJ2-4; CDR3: CAWSVNLNIQYF; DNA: TGTGCCTGGAGTGTAAACTTGAACATTCAGTACTTC
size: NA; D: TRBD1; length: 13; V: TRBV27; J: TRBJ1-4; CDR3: CASSRDRGEKLFF; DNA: TGTGCCAGCAGTCGGGACAGGGGGGAAAAACTGTTTTTT
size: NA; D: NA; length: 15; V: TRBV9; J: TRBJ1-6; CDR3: CASSVAAGQSSPLHF; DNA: TGTGCCAGCAGCGTAGCTGCAGGGCAAAGCTCACCCCTCCACTTT
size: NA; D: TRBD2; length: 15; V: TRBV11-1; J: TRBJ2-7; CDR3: CASSRRGLVDYEQYF; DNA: TGTGCCAGCAGCAGGCGGGGACTAGTCGATTACGAGCAGTACTTC
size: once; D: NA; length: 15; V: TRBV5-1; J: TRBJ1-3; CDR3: CASSLEGTSGNTIYF; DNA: TGCGCCAGCAGCTTGGAAGGCACCTCTGGAAACACCATATATTTT
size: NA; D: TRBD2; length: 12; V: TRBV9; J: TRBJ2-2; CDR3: CASTRGVGELFF; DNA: TGTGCCAGCACCCGGGGGGTCGGGGAGCTGTTTTTT